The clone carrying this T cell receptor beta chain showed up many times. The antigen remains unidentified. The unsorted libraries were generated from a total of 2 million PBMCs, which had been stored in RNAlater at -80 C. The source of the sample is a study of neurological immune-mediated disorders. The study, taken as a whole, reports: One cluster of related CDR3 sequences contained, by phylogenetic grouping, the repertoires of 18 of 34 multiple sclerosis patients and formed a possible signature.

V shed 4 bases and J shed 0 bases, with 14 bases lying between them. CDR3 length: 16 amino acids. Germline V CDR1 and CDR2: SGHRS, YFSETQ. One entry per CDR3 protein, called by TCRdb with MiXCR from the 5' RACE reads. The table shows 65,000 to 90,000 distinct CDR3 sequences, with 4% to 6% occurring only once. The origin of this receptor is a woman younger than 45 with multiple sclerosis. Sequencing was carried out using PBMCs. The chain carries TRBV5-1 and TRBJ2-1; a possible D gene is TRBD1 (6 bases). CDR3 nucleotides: TGCGCCAGCAGCCAGGCAGGGGAGAGCTCCTACAATGAGCAGTTCTTC. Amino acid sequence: CASSQAGESSYNEQFF.